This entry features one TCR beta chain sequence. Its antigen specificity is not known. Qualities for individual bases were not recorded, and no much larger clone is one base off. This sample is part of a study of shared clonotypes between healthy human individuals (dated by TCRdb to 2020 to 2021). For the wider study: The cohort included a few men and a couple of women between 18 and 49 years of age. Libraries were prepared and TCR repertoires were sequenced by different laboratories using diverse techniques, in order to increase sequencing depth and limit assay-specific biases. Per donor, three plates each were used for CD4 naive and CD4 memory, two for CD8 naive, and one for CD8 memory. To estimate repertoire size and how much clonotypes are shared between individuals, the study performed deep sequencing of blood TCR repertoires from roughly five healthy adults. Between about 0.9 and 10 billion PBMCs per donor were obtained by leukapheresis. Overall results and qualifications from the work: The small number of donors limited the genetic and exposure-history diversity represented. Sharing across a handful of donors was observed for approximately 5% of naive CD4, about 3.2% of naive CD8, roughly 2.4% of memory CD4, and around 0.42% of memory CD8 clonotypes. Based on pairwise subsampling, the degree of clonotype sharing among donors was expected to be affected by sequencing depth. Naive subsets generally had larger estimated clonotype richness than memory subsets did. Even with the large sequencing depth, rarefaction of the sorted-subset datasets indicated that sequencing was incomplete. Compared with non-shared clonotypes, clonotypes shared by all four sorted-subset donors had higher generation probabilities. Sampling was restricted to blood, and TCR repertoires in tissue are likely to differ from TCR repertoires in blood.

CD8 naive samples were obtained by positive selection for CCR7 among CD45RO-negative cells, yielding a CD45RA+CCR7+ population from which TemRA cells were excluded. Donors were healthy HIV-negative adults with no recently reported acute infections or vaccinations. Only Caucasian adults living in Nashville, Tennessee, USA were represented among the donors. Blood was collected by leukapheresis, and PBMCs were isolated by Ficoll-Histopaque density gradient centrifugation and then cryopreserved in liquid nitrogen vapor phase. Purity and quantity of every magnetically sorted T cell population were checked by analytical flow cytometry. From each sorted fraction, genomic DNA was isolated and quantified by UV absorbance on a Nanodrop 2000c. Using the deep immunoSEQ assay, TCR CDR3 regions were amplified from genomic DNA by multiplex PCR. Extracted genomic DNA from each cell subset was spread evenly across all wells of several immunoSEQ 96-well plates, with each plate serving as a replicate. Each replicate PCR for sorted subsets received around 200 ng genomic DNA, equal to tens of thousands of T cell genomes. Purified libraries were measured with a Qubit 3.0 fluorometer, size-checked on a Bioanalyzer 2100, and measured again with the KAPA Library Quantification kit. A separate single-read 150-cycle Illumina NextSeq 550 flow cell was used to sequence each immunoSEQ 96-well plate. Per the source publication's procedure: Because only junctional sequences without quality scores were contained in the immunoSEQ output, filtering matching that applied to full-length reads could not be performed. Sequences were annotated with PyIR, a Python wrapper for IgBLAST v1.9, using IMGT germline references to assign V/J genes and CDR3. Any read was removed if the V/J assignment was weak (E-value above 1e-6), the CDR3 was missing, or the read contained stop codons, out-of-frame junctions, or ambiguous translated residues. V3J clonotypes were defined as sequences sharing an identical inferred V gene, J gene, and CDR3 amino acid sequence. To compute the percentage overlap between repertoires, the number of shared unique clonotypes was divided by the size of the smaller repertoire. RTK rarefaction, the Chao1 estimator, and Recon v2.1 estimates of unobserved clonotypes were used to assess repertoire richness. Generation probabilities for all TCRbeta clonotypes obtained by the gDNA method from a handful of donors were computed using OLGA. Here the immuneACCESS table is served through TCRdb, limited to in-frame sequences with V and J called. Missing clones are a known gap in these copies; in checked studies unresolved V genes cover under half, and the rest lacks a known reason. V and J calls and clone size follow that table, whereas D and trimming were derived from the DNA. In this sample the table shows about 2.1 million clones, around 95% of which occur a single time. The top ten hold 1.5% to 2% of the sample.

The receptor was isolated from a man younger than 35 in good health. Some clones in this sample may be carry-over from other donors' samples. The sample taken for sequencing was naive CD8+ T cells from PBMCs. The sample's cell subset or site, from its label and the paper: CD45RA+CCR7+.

The sequence in DNA is TGTGCCAGCAGCGCCAGCGGGAGTGGTTACGAGCAGTACTTC. The resulting protein is CASSASGSGYEQYF. The chain is encoded by TRBV7-8 joined to TRBJ2-7; TRBD2 lines up with 8 middle nucleotides. As encoded in the germline V gene, CDR1 is SGHVS while CDR2 is FQNEAQ. At the junction V is shortened by 5 bases and J by 4 bases; bases outside the gene matches: 7. The CDR3, from cysteine to phenylalanine, totals 14 residues. Of all the DNA, just the CDR3 is kept, 42 bases in frame from base 1.